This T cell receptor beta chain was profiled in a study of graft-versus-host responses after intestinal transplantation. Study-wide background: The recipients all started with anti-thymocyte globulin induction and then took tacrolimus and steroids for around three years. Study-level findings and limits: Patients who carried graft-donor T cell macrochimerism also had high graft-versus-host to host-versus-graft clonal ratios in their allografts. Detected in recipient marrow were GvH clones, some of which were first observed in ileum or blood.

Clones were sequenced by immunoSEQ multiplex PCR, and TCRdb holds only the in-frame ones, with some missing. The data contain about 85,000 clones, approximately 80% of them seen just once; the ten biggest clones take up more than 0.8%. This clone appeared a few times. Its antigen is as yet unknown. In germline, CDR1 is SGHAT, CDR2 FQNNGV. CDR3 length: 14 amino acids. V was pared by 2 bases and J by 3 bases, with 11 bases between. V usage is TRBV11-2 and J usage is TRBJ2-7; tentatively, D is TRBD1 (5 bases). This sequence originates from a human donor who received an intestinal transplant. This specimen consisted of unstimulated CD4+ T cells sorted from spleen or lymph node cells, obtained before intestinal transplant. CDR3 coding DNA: TGTGCCAGCAGCTTAAAGGGGCCCTACTACGAGCAGTACTTC. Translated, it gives CASSLKGPYYEQYF. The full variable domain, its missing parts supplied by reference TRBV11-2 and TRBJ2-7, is EAGVAQSPRYKIIEKRQSVAFWCNPISGHATLYWYQQILGQGPKLLIQFQNNGVVDDSQLPKDRFSAERLKGVDSTLKIQPAKLEDSAVYLCASSLKGPYYEQYFGPGTRLTVT.